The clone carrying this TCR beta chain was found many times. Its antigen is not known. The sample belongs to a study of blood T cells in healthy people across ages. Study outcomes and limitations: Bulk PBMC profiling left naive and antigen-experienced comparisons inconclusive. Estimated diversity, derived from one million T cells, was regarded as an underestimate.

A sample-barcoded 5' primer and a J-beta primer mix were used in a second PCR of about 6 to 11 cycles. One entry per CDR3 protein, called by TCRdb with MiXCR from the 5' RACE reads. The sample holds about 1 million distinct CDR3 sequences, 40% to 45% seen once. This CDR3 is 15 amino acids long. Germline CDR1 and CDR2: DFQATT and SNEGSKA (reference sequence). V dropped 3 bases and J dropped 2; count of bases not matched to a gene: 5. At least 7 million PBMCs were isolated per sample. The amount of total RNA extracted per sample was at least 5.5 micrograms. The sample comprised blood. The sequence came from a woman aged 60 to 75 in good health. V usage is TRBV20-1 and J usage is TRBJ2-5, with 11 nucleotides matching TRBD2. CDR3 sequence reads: CSARRRLAGQETQYF. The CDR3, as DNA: TGCAGTGCTAGGCGCCGACTAGCGGGACAAGAGACCCAGTACTTC.